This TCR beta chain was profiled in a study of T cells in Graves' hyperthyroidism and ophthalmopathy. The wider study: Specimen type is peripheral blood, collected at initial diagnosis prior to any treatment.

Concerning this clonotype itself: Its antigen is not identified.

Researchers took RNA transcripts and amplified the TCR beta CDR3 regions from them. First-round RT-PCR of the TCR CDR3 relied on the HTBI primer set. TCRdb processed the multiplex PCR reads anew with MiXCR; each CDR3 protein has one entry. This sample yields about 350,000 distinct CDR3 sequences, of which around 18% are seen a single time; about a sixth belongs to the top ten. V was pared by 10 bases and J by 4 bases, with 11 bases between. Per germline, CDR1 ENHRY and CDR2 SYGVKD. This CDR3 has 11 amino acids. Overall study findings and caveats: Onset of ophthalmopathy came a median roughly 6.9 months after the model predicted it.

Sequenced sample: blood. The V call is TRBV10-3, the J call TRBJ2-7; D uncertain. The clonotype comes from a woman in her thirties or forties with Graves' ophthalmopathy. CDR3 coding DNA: TGTGCCACCCGGACCAATTACGAGCAGTACTTC. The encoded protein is CATRTNYEQYF.